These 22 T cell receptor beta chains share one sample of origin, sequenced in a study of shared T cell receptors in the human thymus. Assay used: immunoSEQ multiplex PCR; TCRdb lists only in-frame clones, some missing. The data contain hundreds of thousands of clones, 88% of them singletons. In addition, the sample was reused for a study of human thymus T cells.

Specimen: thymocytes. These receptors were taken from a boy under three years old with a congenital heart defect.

In nucleotides, the CDR3 is TGCGCCAGCAGCCACCGGACTAGCGGGTACAATGAGCAGTTCTTC. Encoded protein: CASSHRTSGYNEQFF. This chain links TRBV4-3 with TRBJ2-1; 11 bases agree with TRBD2. The CDR3 extends over 15 amino acids. Losses at the gene ends were 3 bases for V and 4 bases for J; bases not matched to a gene: 2. Germline-derived CDR1 and CDR2 are LGHNA and YSLEER.

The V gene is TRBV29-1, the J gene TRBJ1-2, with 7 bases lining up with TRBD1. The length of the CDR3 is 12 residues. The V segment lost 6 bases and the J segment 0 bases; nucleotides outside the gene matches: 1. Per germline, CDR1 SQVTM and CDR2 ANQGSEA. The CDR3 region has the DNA TGCAGCGTCGACAGGGCTAACTATGGCTACACCTTC. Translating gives CSVDRANYGYTF.

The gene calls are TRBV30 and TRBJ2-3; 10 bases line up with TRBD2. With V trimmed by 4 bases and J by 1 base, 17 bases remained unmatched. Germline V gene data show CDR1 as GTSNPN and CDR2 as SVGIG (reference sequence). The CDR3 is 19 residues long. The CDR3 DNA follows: TGTGCCTGGAAACGAACGCCTAGCGGGAGAGAAGTGGGCACAGATACGCAGTATTTT. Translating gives CAWKRTPSGREVGTDTQYF.

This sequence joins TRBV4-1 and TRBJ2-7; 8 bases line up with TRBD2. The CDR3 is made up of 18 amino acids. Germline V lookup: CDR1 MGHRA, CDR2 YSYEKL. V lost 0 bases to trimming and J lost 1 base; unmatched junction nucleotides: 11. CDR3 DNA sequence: TGCGCCAGCAGCCAAGATCGAAACGGGAGGGGATCGTCCTACGAGCAGTACTTC. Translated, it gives CASSQDRNGRGSSYEQYF.

CDR3 bases: TGTGCCAGCAGCAAAAAGGGGACTAGCGGTGACAGTCAGTTCTTC. This translates into CASSKKGTSGDSQFF. The gene calls are TRBV21-1 and TRBJ2-1; the tabulated D call, TRBD2, remains unverified against the DNA. TRBV21-1 is recorded as a pseudogene. The CDR3 sequence is 15 residues long.

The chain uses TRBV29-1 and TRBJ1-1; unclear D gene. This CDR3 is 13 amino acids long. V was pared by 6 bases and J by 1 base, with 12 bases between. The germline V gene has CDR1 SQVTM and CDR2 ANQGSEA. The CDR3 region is CSVAGQANTEAFF. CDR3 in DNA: TGCAGCGTGGCTGGCCAGGCGAACACTGAAGCTTTCTTT.

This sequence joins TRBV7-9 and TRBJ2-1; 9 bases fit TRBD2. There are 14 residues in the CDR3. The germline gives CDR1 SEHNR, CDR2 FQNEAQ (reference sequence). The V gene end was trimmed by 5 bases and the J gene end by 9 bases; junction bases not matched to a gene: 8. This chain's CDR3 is CASSPKREDSEQFF. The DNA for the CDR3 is TGTGCCAGCAGCCCCAAGCGGGAGGATAGTGAGCAGTTCTTC.

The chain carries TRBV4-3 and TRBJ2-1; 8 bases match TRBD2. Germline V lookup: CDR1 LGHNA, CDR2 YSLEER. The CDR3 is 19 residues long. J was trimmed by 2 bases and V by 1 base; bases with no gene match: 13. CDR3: CASSQGPHVIGRAYNEQFF. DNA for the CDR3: TGCGCCAGCAGCCAAGGGCCCCACGTGATCGGGAGGGCCTACAATGAGCAGTTCTTC.

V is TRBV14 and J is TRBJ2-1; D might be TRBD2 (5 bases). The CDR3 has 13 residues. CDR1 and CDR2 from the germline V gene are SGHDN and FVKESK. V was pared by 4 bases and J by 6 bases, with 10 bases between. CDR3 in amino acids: CASSPKRANEQFF. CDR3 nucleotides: TGTGCCAGCAGCCCCAAGAGGGCCAATGAGCAGTTCTTC.

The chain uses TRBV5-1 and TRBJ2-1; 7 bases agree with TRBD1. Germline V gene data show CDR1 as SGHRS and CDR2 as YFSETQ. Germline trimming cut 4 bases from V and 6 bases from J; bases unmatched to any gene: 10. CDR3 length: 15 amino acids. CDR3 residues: CASSLSRDSPNEQFF. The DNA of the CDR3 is TGCGCCAGCAGCCTGTCCCGGGACAGCCCCAATGAGCAGTTCTTC.

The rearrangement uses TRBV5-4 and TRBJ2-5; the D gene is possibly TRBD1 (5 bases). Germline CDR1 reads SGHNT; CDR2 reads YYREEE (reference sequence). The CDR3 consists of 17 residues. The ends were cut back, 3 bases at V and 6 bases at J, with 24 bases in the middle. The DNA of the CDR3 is TGTGCCAGCAGCTGGGCAGGACGACCACGCAGGGAAAAGACCCAGTACTTC. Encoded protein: CASSWAGRPRREKTQYF.

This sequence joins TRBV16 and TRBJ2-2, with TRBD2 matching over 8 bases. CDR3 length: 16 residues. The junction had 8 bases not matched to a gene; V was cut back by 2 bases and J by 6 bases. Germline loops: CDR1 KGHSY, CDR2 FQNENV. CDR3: CASSQARAGVAGELFF. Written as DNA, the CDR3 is TGTGCCAGCAGCCAAGCGCGAGCGGGAGTAGCCGGGGAGCTGTTTTTT.

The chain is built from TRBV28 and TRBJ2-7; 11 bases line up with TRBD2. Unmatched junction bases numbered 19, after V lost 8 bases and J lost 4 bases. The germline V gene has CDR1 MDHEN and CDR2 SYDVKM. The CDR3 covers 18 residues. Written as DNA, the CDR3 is TGTGCCAGCCTCCCCAGACTAGCGGGGAGTCTTTTTAGGTACGAGCAGTACTTC. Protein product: CASLPRLAGSLFRYEQYF.

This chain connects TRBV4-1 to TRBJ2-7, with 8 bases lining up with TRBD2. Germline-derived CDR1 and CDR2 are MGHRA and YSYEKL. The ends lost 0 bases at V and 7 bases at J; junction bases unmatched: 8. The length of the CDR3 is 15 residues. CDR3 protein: CASSQETRTSREQYF. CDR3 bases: TGCGCCAGCAGCCAAGAGACCAGGACTAGCCGGGAGCAGTACTTC.

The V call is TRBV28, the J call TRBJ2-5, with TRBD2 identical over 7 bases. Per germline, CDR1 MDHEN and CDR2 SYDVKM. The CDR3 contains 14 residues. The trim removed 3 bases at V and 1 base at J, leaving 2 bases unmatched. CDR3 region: CASSFSGFQETQYF. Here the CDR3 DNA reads TGTGCCAGCAGTTTTAGCGGGTTCCAAGAGACCCAGTACTTC.

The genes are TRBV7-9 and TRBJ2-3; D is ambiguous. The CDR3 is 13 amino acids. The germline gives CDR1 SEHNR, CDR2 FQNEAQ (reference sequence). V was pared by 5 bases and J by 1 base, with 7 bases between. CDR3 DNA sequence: TGTGCCAGCAGCCCTCCGGGCACAGATACGCAGTATTTT. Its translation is CASSPPGTDTQYF.

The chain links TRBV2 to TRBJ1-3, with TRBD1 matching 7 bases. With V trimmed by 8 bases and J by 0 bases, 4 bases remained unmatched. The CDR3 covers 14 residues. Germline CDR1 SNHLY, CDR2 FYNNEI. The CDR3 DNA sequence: TGTGCCAGCGAGACAGGGAGCTCTGGAAACACCATATATTTT. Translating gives CASETGSSGNTIYF.

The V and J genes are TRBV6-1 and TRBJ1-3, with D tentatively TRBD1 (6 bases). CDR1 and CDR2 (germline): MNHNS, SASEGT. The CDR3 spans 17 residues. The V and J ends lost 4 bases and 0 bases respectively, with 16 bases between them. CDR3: CASSGHGGLSSGNTIYF. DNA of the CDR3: TGTGCCAGCAGTGGCCACGGGGGGCTAAGCTCTGGAAACACCATATATTTT.

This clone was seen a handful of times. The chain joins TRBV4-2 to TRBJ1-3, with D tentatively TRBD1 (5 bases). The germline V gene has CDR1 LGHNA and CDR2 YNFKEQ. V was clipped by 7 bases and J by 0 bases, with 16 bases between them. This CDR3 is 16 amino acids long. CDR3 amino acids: CASTPGEIFSGNTIYF. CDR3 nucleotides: TGTGCCAGCACTCCGGGGGAGATCTTCTCTGGAAACACCATATATTTT.

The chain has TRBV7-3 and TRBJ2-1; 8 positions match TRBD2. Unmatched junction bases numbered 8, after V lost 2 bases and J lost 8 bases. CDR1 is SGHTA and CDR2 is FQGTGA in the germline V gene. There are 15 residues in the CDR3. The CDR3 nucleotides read TGTGCCAGCAGCTTACCGGGACTAGAGGGGGATGAGCAGTTCTTC. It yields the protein CASSLPGLEGDEQFF.

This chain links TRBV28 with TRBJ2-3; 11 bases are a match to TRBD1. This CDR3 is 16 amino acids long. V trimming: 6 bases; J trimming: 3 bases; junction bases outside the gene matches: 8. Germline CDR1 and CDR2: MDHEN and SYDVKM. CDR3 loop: CASRSSRDRGTDTQYF. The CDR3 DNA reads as TGTGCCAGCAGGTCCTCGAGGGACAGGGGGACAGATACGCAGTATTTT. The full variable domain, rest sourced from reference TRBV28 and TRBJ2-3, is DVKVTQSSRYLVKRTGEKVFLECVQDMDHENMFWYRQDPGLGLRLIYFSYDVKMKEKGDIPEGYSVSREKKERFSLILESASTNQTSMYLCASRSSRDRGTDTQYFGPGTRLTVL.

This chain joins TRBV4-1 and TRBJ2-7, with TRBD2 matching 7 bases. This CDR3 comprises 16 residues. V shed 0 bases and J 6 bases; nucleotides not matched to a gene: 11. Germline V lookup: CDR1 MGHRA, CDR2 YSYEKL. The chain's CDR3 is CASSQDPLADPSEQYF. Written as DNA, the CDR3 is TGCGCCAGCAGCCAAGATCCCCTAGCGGACCCCTCCGAGCAGTACTTC.